This TCR beta chain emerged from a study of Ad26.COV2.S vaccination and SARS-CoV-2 variants. The wider study: Ad26.COV2.S, an intramuscular injection, was given once or twice 56 days apart. Study-level points and caveats: Reports say spike-specific CD8+ and CD4+ T cell responses covered substantial breadth after vaccination. Researchers reported similar non-spike TCR breadth in vaccine and placebo recipients.

In the case of this clone: The target antigen is unknown. Other DNA sequences within the sample encode an identical CDR3.

Treatment indicated: some 19 received Ad26.COV2.S at low or high dose, single or two shots; about 5 received placebo; per-sample allocation not given. Collection of the samples took place on day 63 after the first injection of vaccine or placebo. There are 15 residues in the CDR3. The V end lost 2 bases, the J end lost 0 bases, and 9 bases lay between the germline ends. In germline, CDR1 is LNHDA, CDR2 SQIVND (reference sequence). Assay used: immunoSEQ multiplex PCR; TCRdb lists only in-frame clones, some missing. The sample records just over 350,000 clones, around 83% being singletons. This specimen consisted of peripheral blood, obtained in a trial of Ad26.COV2.S vaccine versus placebo. The J gene is TRBJ2-3, the V gene TRBV19; D is unresolved. The origin of this receptor is a person aged 18-60 years who received the Ad26.COV2.S COVID-19 vaccine or a placebo. The CDR3 DNA is TGTGCCAGTAGTATACGCCTGGTTAGCACAGATACGCAGTATTTT. It is translated as CASSIRLVSTDTQYF.